The clone carrying this T cell receptor (beta chain) was seen more than once but under ten times. Antigen unknown. The entry originates in a study of blood T cells in healthy people across ages. General study results and limits: Samples with more naive T cells showed higher observed beta diversity. Getting older went along with TCR beta diversity per million T cells dropping roughly linearly.

The length of the CDR3 is 14 residues. Germline V gene lookup returns CDR1 SQVTM and CDR2 ANQGSEA. V trimming: 6 bases; J trimming: 7 bases; junction bases outside the gene matches: 13. Alongside a J-beta primer mix, a sample-barcoded 5' primer served in a second PCR lasting 7 to 11 cycles. Every cDNA was tagged by a template-switch adaptor with 12 random nucleotides. TCRdb re-analysed the 5' RACE reads in MiXCR, keeping a single row per CDR3 protein. The sample holds roughly 1,800,000 distinct CDR3 sequences, just under 50% seen once. The sequence came from a woman aged 40 to 50 in good health. Sequencing was carried out using blood. The chain employs TRBV29-1 and TRBJ2-5; TRBD2 matches 8 bases. The DNA of the CDR3 is TGCAGCGTAGACTCGGGACTAGGGGCTGGGACCCAGTACTTC. It is translated as CSVDSGLGAGTQYF.